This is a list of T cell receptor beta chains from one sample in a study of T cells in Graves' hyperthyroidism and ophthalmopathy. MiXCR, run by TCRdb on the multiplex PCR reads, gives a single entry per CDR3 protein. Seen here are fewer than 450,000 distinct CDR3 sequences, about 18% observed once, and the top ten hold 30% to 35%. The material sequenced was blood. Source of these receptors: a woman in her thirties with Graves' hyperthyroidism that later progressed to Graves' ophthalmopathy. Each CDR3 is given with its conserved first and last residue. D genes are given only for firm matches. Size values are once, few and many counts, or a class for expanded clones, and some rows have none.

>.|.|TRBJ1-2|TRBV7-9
TGTGCCAGCAGCGCCCCGAGACCCGGGGAGGGCTATGGCTACACCTTC
CASSAPRPGEGYGYTF
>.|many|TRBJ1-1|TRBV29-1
TGCAGCGTTGTTGAGGCCGATACTGAAGCTTTCTTT
CSVVEADTEAFF
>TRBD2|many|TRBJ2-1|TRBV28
TGTGCCAGCAGCCACGCCTCCTGGACAGGCATCGCACTAGCGGGAAAACGCAATGAGCAGTTCTTC
CASSHASWTGIALAGKRNEQFF
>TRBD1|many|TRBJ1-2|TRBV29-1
TGCAGCGTTGATTACAGGGGGCGAGGCTATGGCTACACCTTC
CSVDYRGRGYGYTF
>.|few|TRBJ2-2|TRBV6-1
TGTGCCAGCAGTCAGGGACTTTACACCGGGGAGCTGTTTTTT
CASSQGLYTGELFF
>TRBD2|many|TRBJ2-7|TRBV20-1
TGCAGTGCTAGAGCGTTCGGGCGGGAGGCAACCTACGAGCAGTACTTC
CSARAFGREATYEQYF
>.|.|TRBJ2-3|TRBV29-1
TGCAGCGTTGAAGGCGTCCAGATGAGCACAGATACGCAGTATTTT
CSVEGVQMSTDTQYF
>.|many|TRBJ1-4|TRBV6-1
TGTGCCAGCAGTCGGACACCCTCGAATGAAAAACTGTTTTTT
CASSRTPSNEKLFF
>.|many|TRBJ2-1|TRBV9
TGTGCCAGCAGCGTAAGGGGCTCTAGCGTCTACAATGAGCAGTTCTTC
CASSVRGSSVYNEQFF
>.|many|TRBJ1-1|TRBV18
TGTGCCAGCTCACCAGGTCCAGGTTACACTGAAGCTTTCTTT
CASSPGPGYTEAFF
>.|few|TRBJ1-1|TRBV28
TGTGCCAGCACCCTAGTAGGGTCCTCCACTGAAGCTTTCTTT
CASTLVGSSTEAFF
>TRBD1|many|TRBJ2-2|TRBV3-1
TGTGCCAGCAGCCCAATGGGACAGGGTAATACCGGGGAGCTGTTTTTT
CASSPMGQGNTGELFF
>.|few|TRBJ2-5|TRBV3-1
TGTGCCAGCAGCCAAGCGGCAGGGGTTCAAGAGACCCAGTACTTC
CASSQAAGVQETQYF
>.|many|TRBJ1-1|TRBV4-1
TGCGCCAGCAGCCAGCATGGACAAGCGAACACTGAAGCTTTCTTT
CASSQHGQANTEAFF
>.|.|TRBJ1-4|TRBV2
TGTGCCAGCAGAGAGACAACTACTAATGAAAAACTGTTTTTT
CASRETTTNEKLFF
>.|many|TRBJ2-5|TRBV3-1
TGTGCCAGCAGCAGCCGACCACAGGGGAGGGAAGGGCAAGAGACCCAGTACTTC
CASSSRPQGREGQETQYF
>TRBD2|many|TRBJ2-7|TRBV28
TGTGCCAGCAAAAGCGGGAGTTCCGTCTACGAGCAGTACTTC
CASKSGSSVYEQYF
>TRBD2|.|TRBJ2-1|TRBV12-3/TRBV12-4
TGTGCCAGCAGTTCATATAGCGGGAGGGCTTCTAATGAGCAGTTCTTC
CASSSYSGRASNEQFF
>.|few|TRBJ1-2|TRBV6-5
TGTGCCAGCAGTTACATTTTAATAGGGCCGTATGGCTACACCTTC
CASSYILIGPYGYTF
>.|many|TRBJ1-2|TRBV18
TGTGCCAGCTCACCACCCCCGGGACTCTATGGCTACACCTTC
CASSPPPGLYGYTF
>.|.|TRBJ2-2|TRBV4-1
TGCGCCAGCAGCCAAGAAGGAGGACTGAACACCGGGGAGCTGTTTTTT
CASSQEGGLNTGELFF
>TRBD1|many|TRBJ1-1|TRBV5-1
TGCGCCAGCAGCTTGGCCATTGGGACAGGGAAAGCTTTCTTT
CASSLAIGTGKAFF
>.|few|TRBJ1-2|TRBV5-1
TGCGCCAGCAGCCCCGACCAACGTTCTTATGGCTACACCTTC
CASSPDQRSYGYTF
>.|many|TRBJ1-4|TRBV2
TGTGCCAGCAACACCGGGACCCTAAATGAAAAACTGTTTTTT
CASNTGTLNEKLFF